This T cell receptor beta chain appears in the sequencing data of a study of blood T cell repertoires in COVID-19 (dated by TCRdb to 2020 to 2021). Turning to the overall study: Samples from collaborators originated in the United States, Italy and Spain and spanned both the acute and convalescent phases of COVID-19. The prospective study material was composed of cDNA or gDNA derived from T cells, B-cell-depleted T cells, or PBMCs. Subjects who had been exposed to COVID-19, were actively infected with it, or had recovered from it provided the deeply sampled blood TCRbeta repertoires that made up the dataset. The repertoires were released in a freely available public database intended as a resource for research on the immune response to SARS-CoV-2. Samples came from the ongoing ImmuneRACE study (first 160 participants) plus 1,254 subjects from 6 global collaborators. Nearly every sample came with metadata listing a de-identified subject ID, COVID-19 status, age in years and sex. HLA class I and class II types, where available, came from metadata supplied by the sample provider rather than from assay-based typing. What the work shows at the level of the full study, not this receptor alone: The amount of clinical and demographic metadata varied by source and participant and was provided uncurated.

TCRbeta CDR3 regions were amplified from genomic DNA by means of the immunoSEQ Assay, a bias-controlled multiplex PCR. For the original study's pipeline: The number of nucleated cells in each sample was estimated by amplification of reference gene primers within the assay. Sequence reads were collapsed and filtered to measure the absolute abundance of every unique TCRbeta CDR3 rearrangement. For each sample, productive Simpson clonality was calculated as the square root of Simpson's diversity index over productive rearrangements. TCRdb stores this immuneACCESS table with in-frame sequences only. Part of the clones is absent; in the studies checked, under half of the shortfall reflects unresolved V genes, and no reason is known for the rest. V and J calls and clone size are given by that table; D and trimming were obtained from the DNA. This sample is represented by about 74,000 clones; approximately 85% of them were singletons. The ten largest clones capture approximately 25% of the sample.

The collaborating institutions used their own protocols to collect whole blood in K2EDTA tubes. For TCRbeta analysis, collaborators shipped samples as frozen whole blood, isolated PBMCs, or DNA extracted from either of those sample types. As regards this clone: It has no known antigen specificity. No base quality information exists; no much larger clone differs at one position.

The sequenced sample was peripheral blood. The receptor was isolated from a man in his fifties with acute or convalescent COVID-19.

The CDR3: CASSLEADRVQYF. The DNA sequence is as follows: TGTGCCAGCAGCTTGGAAGCGGACCGTGTCCAGTACTTC. The rearranged chain carries TRBV5-4 and TRBJ2-5; the D gene is perhaps TRBD2, on 5 matching bases. The CDR3 contains 13 residues, cysteine and phenylalanine counted. Only the CDR3 part of the read is kept: 39 bases, read in frame from the first base. In the germline V gene (reference sequence), CDR1 corresponds to SGHNT and CDR2 to YYREEE. A distance of 13 bases separates the germline ends of V and J, which lose 0 bases and 10 bases respectively.